This T cell receptor beta chain came from a study of low-dose radiotherapy and immunotherapy resistance in tumors (dated by TCRdb to the early 2020s). At the level of the whole study: In Cohort 1, 0.5 Gy per fraction was delivered every 2 weeks, and a total PTV dose of 6.5 Gy was prescribed. Eight patients were included in the translational analysis, namely three from the first dose cohort plus the first five from the second dose cohort. Every two weeks, patients got intravenous cyclophosphamide at 200 mg/m2, given one day ahead of each radiation and immunotherapy administration. The trial did not randomize participants into treatment groups. Nivolumab and ipilimumab were both given intravenously, with nivolumab at a 240 mg flat dose every two weeks and ipilimumab at 1 mg/kg every six weeks. Starting on cycle 1 day 1, patients took 300 mg of aspirin by mouth once a day for four cycles. In Cohort 2, 1 Gy per fraction was delivered every two weeks, for a total of 13 Gy over 26 weeks.

The CDR3, from cysteine to phenylalanine, totals 18 residues. The only DNA kept is the CDR3, 54 bases in frame from the first base. Instrument used: Illumina HiSeq 2500. To make first-strand cDNA, Superscript III was used along with a set of TRAV- and TRBV-specific primers so that both the TCRalpha and TCRbeta chains were covered. TCRs were amplified with Phusion for 20 PCR cycles, with a constant-region primer paired with the adapter attached to the V primers. Amplification of the isolated mRNA was done with the MessageAmp II aRNA Amplification Kit, which involved a roughly 16-hour in vitro transcription at 37 degrees C. mRNA for TCR sequencing was isolated with the Dynabeads mRNA DIRECT Purification Kit. Indexed Illumina adapters were added in a second Phusion PCR of roughly 23 cycles, and the PCR products were purified with AMPure XP beads. The paper's data handling went like this. Using custom Perl scripts, TCR sequences that encoded the same protein were pooled, out-of-frame sequences were dropped, and the abundance of each clonotype was calculated. TCR sequences supported by only a single read were excluded from analysis. Among the metrics used to describe the repertoires were Shannon entropy, Gini index, clonality, richness, and the frequency of TCRs shared between repertoires. The public reads were reprocessed in TCRdb via fastp at Q25 and MiXCR, keeping in-frame beta chains. Each entry is one CDR3 protein sequence, shown with its most common DNA and genes. What appears here as the V and J calls and clone size reflects TCRdb's work, not the paper's. This sample comprises tens of thousands of distinct CDR3 sequences, around a fifth of them detected only once. Around 13% of the sample is in the top ten clones.

In this sample, this clonotype turned up many times. Its binding antigen is unknown. There are no base qualities to consult, and no much larger clone falls within one base. Explained via the paper, the time point label denotes: after trial treatment. The sample's treatment or condition label is to be understood as: LDRT plus nivolumab, ipilimumab, low-dose cyclophosphamide and aspirin (RACIN trial). The donors came from RACIN, which was a single-arm phase I dose-escalation trial that paired nivolumab and ipilimumab with aspirin, low-dose cyclophosphamide and low-dose radiotherapy. Eligible patients had advanced, TIL-negative solid tumors.

The receptor chain draws on TRBV21-1 and TRBJ2-6; no check of the table's D call, TRBD1, against the DNA was made. TRBV21-1 is an annotated pseudogene. This TCR was recovered from a female donor with ovarian cancer. Specimen: PBMCs, collected after low-dose radiotherapy plus immunotherapy. The CDR3 protein: CASSKEGDSGSGANVLTF. The DNA is TGTGCCAGCAGCAAAGAGGGGGACTCCGGCTCTGGGGCCAACGTCCTGACTTTC.